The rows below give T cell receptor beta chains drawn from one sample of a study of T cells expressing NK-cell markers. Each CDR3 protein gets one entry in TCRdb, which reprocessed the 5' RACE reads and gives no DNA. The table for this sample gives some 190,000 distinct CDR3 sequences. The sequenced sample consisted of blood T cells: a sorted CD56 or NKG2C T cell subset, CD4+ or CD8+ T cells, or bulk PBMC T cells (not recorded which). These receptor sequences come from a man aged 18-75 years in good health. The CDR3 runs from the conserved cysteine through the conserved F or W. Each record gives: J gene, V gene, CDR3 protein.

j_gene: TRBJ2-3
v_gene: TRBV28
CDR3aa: CASSSLTGGSTDTQYF

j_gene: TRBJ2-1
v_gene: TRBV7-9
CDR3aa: CASSFASGGANEQFF

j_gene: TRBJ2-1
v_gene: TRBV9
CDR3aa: CASSDRAGEQFF

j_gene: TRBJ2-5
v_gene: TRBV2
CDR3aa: CANTRRGTRKETQYF

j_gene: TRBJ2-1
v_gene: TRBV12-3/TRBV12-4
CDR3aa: CASSFVGGKYNEQFF

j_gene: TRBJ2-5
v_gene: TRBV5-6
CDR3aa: CASSIPTSGGETQYF

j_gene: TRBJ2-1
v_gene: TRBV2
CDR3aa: CASMASGNNEQFF

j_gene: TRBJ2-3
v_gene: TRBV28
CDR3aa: CASSFGSGGASDTQYF

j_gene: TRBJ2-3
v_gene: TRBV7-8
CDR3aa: CASRGDYDTDTQYF

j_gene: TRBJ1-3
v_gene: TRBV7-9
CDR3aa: CASSQTTGIRNTIYF

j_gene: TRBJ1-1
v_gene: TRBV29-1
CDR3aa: CSVRHNTGNTEAFF

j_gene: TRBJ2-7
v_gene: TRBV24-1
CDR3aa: CATRAGSSYEQYF

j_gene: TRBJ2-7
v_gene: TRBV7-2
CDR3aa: CASSFTQGGYEQYF

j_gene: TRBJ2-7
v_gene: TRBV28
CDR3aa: CASSLSGGYYEQYF

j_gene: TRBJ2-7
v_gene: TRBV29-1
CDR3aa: CSVERGGGFLEQYF

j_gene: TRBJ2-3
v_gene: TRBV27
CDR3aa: CASTWAWRADTQYF

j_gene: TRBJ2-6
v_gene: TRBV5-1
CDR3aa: CASSGSLQRRSGANVLTF

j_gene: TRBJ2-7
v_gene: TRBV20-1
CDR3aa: CSARDSRQGAREQYF

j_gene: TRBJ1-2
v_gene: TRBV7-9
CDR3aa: CASSGPVGTEPYGYTF

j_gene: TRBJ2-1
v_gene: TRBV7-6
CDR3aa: CASSAGTVPLNEQFF

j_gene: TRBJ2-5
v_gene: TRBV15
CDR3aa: CATSREWGGLETQYF

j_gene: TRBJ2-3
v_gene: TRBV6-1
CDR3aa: CASSMQGRASTDTQYF

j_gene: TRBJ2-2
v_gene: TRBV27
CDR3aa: CASTNRGPTTGELFF

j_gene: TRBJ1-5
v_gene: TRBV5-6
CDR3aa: CASSFRTGGDQPQHF

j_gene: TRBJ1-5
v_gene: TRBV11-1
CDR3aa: CASSDGIRGPLYSNQPQHF

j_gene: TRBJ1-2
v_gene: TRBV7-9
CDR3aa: CASSQDPYSYGYTF

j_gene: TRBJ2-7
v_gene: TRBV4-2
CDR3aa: CASSLGLAGSSYEQYF

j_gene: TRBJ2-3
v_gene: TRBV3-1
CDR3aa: CASSQKGGRPTLTDTQYF

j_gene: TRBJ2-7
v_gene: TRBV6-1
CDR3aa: CASSPAAGGHLSYEQYF

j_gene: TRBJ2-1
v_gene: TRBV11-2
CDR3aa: CASSPRGGGSYNEQFF

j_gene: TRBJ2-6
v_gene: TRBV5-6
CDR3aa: CASSLVGTGANVLTF

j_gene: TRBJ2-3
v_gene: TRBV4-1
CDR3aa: CASSQRSSGGRASTDTQYF

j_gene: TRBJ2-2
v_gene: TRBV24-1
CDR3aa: CATSDVQGTGELFF

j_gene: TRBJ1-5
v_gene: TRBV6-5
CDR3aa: CASSYADSQPQHF

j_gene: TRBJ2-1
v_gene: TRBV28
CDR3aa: CASSESGGDSYNEQFF

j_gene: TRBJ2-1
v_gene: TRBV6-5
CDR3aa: CASSYSILGKGEQFF

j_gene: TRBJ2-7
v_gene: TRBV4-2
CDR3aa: CASRSQGREQYF

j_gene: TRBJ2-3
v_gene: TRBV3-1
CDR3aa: CASSPGSSGGSPTDTQYF

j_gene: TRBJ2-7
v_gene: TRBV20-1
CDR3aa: CSAIPGSGGALTYEQYF

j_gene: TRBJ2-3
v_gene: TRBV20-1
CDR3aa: CSARDPPEGLRDTQYF

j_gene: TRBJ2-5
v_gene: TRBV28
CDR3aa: CASSPASGGNQETQYF